These 10 T cell receptor beta chains share one sample of origin, sequenced in a study of T cells after yellow fever vaccination. TCRdb reprocessed the 5' RACE reads via MiXCR and lists one record per CDR3 protein. There are approximately 610,000 distinct CDR3 sequences in the sample; less than 20% occur only once, and approximately 15% lies in the top ten. This specimen was PBMCs, taken less than 6 days after the first yellow fever vaccination. Receptors originate from a young man who received the YFV17D yellow fever vaccine.

In this sample, this clonotype turned up a few times. The CDR3 DNA reads TGTGCCAGCAGCCAATACAGGGTAACAGATACGCAGTATTTT. Translating it yields CASSQYRVTDTQYF. V is TRBV14 and J is TRBJ2-3, with a weak D call TRBD1 (6 bases). Germline V lookup: CDR1 SGHDN, CDR2 FVKESK. Trimming left V 2 bases short and J 3 bases short, with 9 bases between. The CDR3 is 14 amino acids.

This chain joins TRBV4-3 and TRBJ2-3; TRBD2 agrees at 8 bases. V gave up 2 bases and J gave up 5 bases; unmatched junction bases: 12. Germline CDR1 reads LGHNA; CDR2 reads YSLEER. The CDR3 has 17 residues. Here the CDR3 reads CASSQQPGGAGGDTQYF. In DNA form, the CDR3 reads TGCGCCAGCAGCCAACAGCCGGGGGGGGCCGGTGGAGATACGCAGTATTTT.

This clonotype came up a few times. The chain's CDR3 is CASTATDSHPAEQYV. CDR3 DNA sequence: TGTGCCAGCACTGCCACGGACTCCCACCCCGCGGAGCAGTACGTC. V is TRBV21-1 and J is TRBJ2-7; the tabulated D call, TRBD2, remains unverified against the DNA. TRBV21-1 is deemed a pseudogene. The CDR3 is made up of 15 amino acids.

The rearrangement joins TRBV5-1 to TRBJ2-7, with 9 bases that match TRBD2. Losses at the gene ends were 0 bases for V and 1 base for J; bases not matched to a gene: 5. The length of the CDR3 is 16 residues. In germline, CDR1 is SGHRS, CDR2 YFSETQ. CDR3 nucleotide sequence: TGCGCCAGCAGCTTGGGACCGGGACTAGCATCCTACGAGCAGTACTTC. Protein product: CASSLGPGLASYEQYF.

The chain carries TRBV6-1 and TRBJ2-5; a weak D match, TRBD2 (6 bases). Trimming shortened V by 1 base and J by 3 bases, and 12 bases separated the two germline ends. Per germline, CDR1 MNHNS and CDR2 SASEGT. CDR3 length equals 15 residues. CDR3 in DNA: TGTGCCAGCAGTGAAGGACCGGGGGTCAAAGAGACCCAGTACTTC. Its translation is CASSEGPGVKETQYF.

This chain uses TRBV6-1 with TRBJ1-2; D remains ambiguous. This CDR3 spans 16 amino acids. V dropped 6 bases and J dropped 5 bases, with 22 bases sitting between them. Germline V gene sequence: CDR1 MNHNS, CDR2 SASEGT. The chain's CDR3 is CASREGGRPAAYGYTF. The CDR3 nucleotides are TGTGCCAGCAGAGAGGGTGGGAGGCCGGCCGCTTATGGCTACACCTTC.

The V gene is TRBV12-3 or TRBV12-4, the J gene TRBJ1-2; tentatively, D is TRBD1 (5 bases). Trimming stripped 7 bases from V and 2 bases from J, with 17 bases between. CDR3 length equals 15 residues. CDR3 in amino acids: CASTYYRGPNYGYTF. As DNA, the CDR3 is TGTGCCAGCACCTACTATAGGGGACCCAACTATGGCTACACCTTC.

The chain couples TRBV5-1 to TRBJ2-5; D not certain. CDR1 SGHRS and CDR2 YFSETQ come from the germline V gene. The CDR3 is 13 amino acids. Trimming pared 4 bases from V and 3 bases from J, leaving 10 bases between. CDR3 protein: CASSPELEETQYF. In DNA, the CDR3 is TGCGCCAGCAGCCCAGAACTTGAAGAGACCCAGTACTTC. The complete variable domain, with remaining parts taken from reference TRBV5-1 and TRBJ2-5, reads KAGVTQTPRYLIKTRGQQVTLSCSPISGHRSVSWYQQTPGQGLQFLFEYFSETQRNKGNFPGRFSGRQFSNSRSEMNVSTLELGDSALYLCASSPELEETQYFGPGTRLLVL.

The chain links TRBV11-2 to TRBJ2-1; the D gene is possibly TRBD2 (6 bases). The germline V gene encodes CDR1 SGHAT and CDR2 FQNNGV. V gave up 4 bases and J gave up 8 bases, with 15 bases separating them. This CDR3 is built from 14 residues. The CDR3 nucleotides read TGTGCCAGCAGCTCACGACTAGTGGGCGATGAGCAGTTCTTC. Protein sequence: CASSSRLVGDEQFF.

This rearrangement joins TRBV6-5 to TRBJ2-7; D is unclear. The ends were cut back, 4 bases at V and 2 bases at J, with 24 bases in the middle. CDR3 length equals 18 residues. Germline V gene lookup returns CDR1 MNHEY and CDR2 SVGAGI. CDR3 sequence: CASSSSGPFGMMTYEQYF. CDR3 bases: TGTGCCAGCAGTTCGTCAGGTCCGTTTGGGATGATGACCTACGAGCAGTACTTC.